Each of the 25 T cell receptor beta chains below was sequenced from the same sample in a study of cytomegalovirus exposure and HLA in healthy donors. Vbeta (60) and Jbeta (13) primers were used in the PCR. Sequencing was performed with immunoSEQ multiplex PCR; in TCRdb, only in-frame clones are kept and a portion is missing. This sample has about 110,000 clones, with over 65% found just once. Source material: PBMCs. The receptors shown here come from a woman in her 30s in good health and CMV-seronegative.

The V call is TRBV29-1, the J call TRBJ2-1, with 12 bases fitting TRBD2. The CDR3 length is 15 residues. The germline gives CDR1 SQVTM, CDR2 ANQGSEA. The trim removed 7 bases at V and 7 bases at J, leaving 11 bases unmatched. The chain's CDR3 is CSAGLGTSGRNEQFF. CDR3 coding DNA: TGCAGCGCAGGTCTAGGGACTAGCGGGCGGAATGAGCAGTTCTTC.

This clone was detected only a few times. V usage is TRBV4-3 and J usage is TRBJ1-4; 9 bases line up with TRBD1. The CDR3 spans 15 residues. After removal of 4 bases from V and 8 bases from J, the junction contained 8 bases not matched to a gene. Germline V gene lookup returns CDR1 LGHNA and CDR2 YSLEER. In DNA, the CDR3 is TGCGCCAGCAGCCTATCCGGGACAGGGCTGGAAAAACTGTTTTTT. Translation: CASSLSGTGLEKLFF.

The rearrangement joins TRBV7-9 to TRBJ1-1, with D tentatively TRBD1 (6 bases). Germline V gene lookup returns CDR1 SEHNR and CDR2 FQNEAQ (reference sequence). Trimming removed 5 bases from V and 1 base from J, with 26 bases in between. The CDR3 has 19 residues. CDR3 loop: CASSPLRDTRNWGNTEAFF. Written as DNA, the CDR3 is TGTGCCAGCAGCCCACTCCGGGACACAAGAAACTGGGGGAACACTGAAGCTTTCTTT.

In this sample, this clone turned up a few times. This rearrangement joins TRBV5-6 to TRBJ2-6; no firm D call. This CDR3 is 16 amino acids long. In germline, CDR1 is SGHDT, CDR2 YYEEEE. The V gene lost 2 bases and the J gene lost 4 bases, with 13 bases spanning the gap. CDR3: CASSLSTGLGANVLTF. As DNA, the CDR3 is TGTGCCAGCAGCTTAAGTACTGGGCTCGGGGCCAACGTCCTGACTTTC. The variable domain in full, with the rest retrieved from reference TRBV5-6 and TRBJ2-6, is DAGVTQSPTHLIKTRGQQVTLRCSPKSGHDTVSWYQQALGQGPQFIFQYYEEEERQRGNFPDRFSGHQFPNYSSELNVNALLLGDSALYLCASSLSTGLGANVLTFGAGSRLTVL.

V gene TRBV30 combines with J gene TRBJ1-5; 7 bases map to TRBD1. Germline V gene lookup returns CDR1 GTSNPN and CDR2 SVGIG (reference sequence). V shed 2 bases, J shed 7 bases, and the junction held 5 bases outside the gene matches. The CDR3 runs 13 residues. CDR3 in DNA: TGTGCCTGGAGTCAGGGGGAAGGACAGCCCCAGCATTTT. This codes for CAWSQGEGQPQHF.

The DNA of the CDR3 is TGCGCCAGCAGCCAAGGGGTGACAGGGGCTCCTGAAGCTTTCTTT. This encodes CASSQGVTGAPEAFF. This chain connects TRBV4-1 to TRBJ1-1; 8 nucleotides align to TRBD1. Germline CDR1 and CDR2: MGHRA and YSYEKL. With 1 base clipped from V and 6 bases from J, the junction kept 7 bases outside the gene matches. This CDR3 spans 15 amino acids.

The table lists this clone with a few counts. This rearrangement joins TRBV19 to TRBJ1-2; TRBD1 is a possible D gene (6 bases). The CDR3 runs to 13 residues. The V gene's germline CDR1 is LNHDA and CDR2 SQIVND (reference sequence). The V end lost 1 base, the J end lost 8 bases, and 11 bases lay between the germline ends. This CDR3 reads CASSIGEGGGYTF. DNA for the CDR3: TGTGCCAGTAGTATAGGGGAGGGGGGCGGCTACACCTTC.

This chain uses TRBV5-1 with TRBJ1-2; 9 nucleotides align to TRBD1. Per the germline V gene, CDR1 is SGHRS and CDR2 is YFSETQ. The CDR3 spans 13 residues. Trimming took 6 bases from V and 7 from J; bases not matched to a gene: 7. The CDR3 is CASNAGQGTGYTF. In DNA form, the CDR3 reads TGCGCCAGCAACGCCGGACAGGGGACTGGCTACACCTTC.

The gene calls are TRBV7-8 and TRBJ1-5; TRBD1 agrees at 9 bases. Germline CDR1 and CDR2: SGHVS and FQNEAQ. The CDR3 is 17 residues long. After removal of 5 bases from V and 5 bases from J, the junction contained 13 bases not matched to a gene. CDR3 residues: CASSLGFGQGSYQPQHF. The CDR3 DNA reads TGTGCCAGCAGCCTGGGCTTCGGACAGGGGTCCTATCAGCCCCAGCATTTT.

The chain employs TRBV5-1 and TRBJ2-1, with D possibly being TRBD1 (6 bases). The CDR3 has 16 amino acids. Germline V lookup: CDR1 SGHRS, CDR2 YFSETQ. V dropped 7 bases and J dropped 7 bases, with 24 bases sitting between them. In nucleotides, the CDR3 is TGCGCCAGCCACCGCTCGGCAGGGGCGCCGGGGAATGAGCAGTTCTTC. This gives the protein CASHRSAGAPGNEQFF.

This chain uses TRBV10-3 with TRBJ1-4, with 8 bases that match TRBD1. The CDR3 totals 15 residues. V dropped 3 bases and J dropped 3; count of bases not matched to a gene: 3. Germline loops: CDR1 ENHRY, CDR2 SYGVKD. The CDR3 spells CAISDQGAANEKLFF. CDR3 sequence (DNA): TGTGCCATCAGTGATCAGGGGGCCGCTAATGAAAAACTGTTTTTT.

This clone occurred a few times. This chain joins TRBV9 and TRBJ1-1, with D possibly matching TRBD1 (6 bases). There are 14 residues in the CDR3. From germline, CDR1 is SGDLS and CDR2 YYNGEE. V lost 7 bases to trimming and J lost 1 base, with 14 bases between them. The CDR3 region has the DNA TGTGCCAGCGCCAAGACAGGAACGAACACTGAAGCTTTCTTT. Its protein is CASAKTGTNTEAFF.

This chain joins TRBV2 and TRBJ1-1, with a weak D call TRBD1 (6 bases). The V and J ends lost 5 bases and 5 bases respectively, with 15 bases between them. CDR3 size: 14 residues. In germline, CDR1 is SNHLY, CDR2 FYNNEI. In DNA, the CDR3 is TGTGCCAGCAGTACACGCGGGGGCCGTACTGAAGCTTTCTTT. Its protein product is CASSTRGGRTEAFF.

CDR3 sequence: CASSQLGQGADTIYF. CDR3 DNA: TGTGCCAGCAGCCAACTTGGACAGGGGGCTGACACCATATATTTT. The chain couples TRBV4-2 to TRBJ1-3; TRBD1 agrees at 11 bases. The length of the CDR3 is 15 residues. V lost 2 bases and J lost 8; bases outside the gene matches: 5. Germline loops: CDR1 LGHNA, CDR2 YNFKEQ.

The gene calls are TRBV7-6 and TRBJ1-1; D might be TRBD1 (6 bases). CDR1 and CDR2 from the germline V gene are SGHVS and FNYEAQ. This CDR3 contains 14 residues. The V and J ends lost 0 bases and 10 bases respectively, with 15 bases between them. CDR3 loop: CASSLAEQGGGAFF. The CDR3 bases are TGTGCCAGCAGCTTAGCCGAACAGGGAGGGGGAGCTTTCTTT. Full variable domain (rest looked up from reference TRBV7-6 and TRBJ1-1): GAGVSQSPRYKVTKRGQDVALRCDPISGHVSLYWYRQALGQGPEFLTYFNYEAQQDKSGLPNDRFSAERPEGSISTLTIQRTEQRDSAMYRCASSLAEQGGGAFFGQGTRLTVV.

The V call is TRBV12-5, the J call TRBJ1-5; D ambiguous. The CDR3 extends over 14 amino acids. V was shortened by 1 base and J by 2 bases, with 6 bases between the two germline ends. The germline CDR1 and CDR2 sequences are LGHNT and FRNRAP. CDR3 in amino acids: CASGLDVGNQPQHF. The CDR3 DNA follows: TGTGCTAGTGGTTTGGACGTAGGCAATCAGCCCCAGCATTTT. Variable domain in full (rest from reference TRBV12-5 and TRBJ1-5): DARVTQTPRHKVTEMGQEVTMRCQPILGHNTVFWYRQTMMQGLELLAYFRNRAPLDDSGMPKDRFSAEMPDATLATLKIQPSEPRDSAVYFCASGLDVGNQPQHFGDGTRLSIL.

V usage is TRBV5-1 and J usage is TRBJ2-1, with TRBD2 matching 8 bases. J was trimmed by 0 bases and V by 5 bases; bases with no gene match: 4. Looked up from germline, CDR1 is SGHRS and CDR2 is YFSETQ. The CDR3 runs 15 residues. The CDR3 nucleotides are TGCGCCAGCAGTGTCAGCGGGAGCTCCTACAATGAGCAGTTCTTC. Protein sequence: CASSVSGSSYNEQFF.

The chain carries TRBV5-1 and TRBJ1-1, with D tentatively TRBD1 (6 bases). This CDR3 contains 14 residues. V was shortened by 4 bases and J by 1 base, with 11 bases between the two germline ends. Germline assignment: CDR1 SGHRS and CDR2 YFSETQ. The CDR3 nucleotides read TGCGCCAGCAGCGCTCAGGGGAAGAACACTGAAGCTTTCTTT. It encodes CASSAQGKNTEAFF.

The chain has TRBV7-9 and TRBJ1-1; perhaps TRBD1 as D (5 bases). Looked up from germline, CDR1 is SEHNR and CDR2 is FQNEAQ (reference sequence). CDR3 length equals 14 residues. Trimming took 1 base from V and 1 from J, leaving 7 bases between them. CDR3 amino acids: CASSLGRENTEAFF. The CDR3 DNA follows: TGTGCCAGCAGCTTAGGCAGGGAGAACACTGAAGCTTTCTTT.

V is TRBV4-3 and J is TRBJ2-5; 8 nucleotides align to TRBD2. The CDR3 is 14 residues long. Germline CDR1 is LGHNA and CDR2 is YSLEER. The ends lost 4 bases at V and 5 bases at J; junction bases unmatched: 6. The CDR3 protein is CASSPSGGGETQYF. The CDR3 DNA follows: TGCGCCAGCAGCCCGTCTGGCGGGGGGGAGACCCAGTACTTC.

The chain joins TRBV27 to TRBJ2-2; the D is unclear. CDR3 length: 13 amino acids. Germline V CDR1 and CDR2: MNHEY, SMNVEV (reference sequence). V gave up 5 bases and J gave up 1 base, with 5 bases separating them. CDR3 sequence (DNA): TGTGCCAGCAGTACACGGAACACCGGGGAGCTGTTTTTT. Translation gives CASSTRNTGELFF.

The chain uses TRBV11-2 and TRBJ2-6; 7 bases are shared with TRBD1. The trim removed 3 bases at V and 0 bases at J, leaving 2 bases unmatched. The germline V gene encodes CDR1 SGHAT and CDR2 FQNNGV. CDR3 size: 16 residues. The CDR3 sequence is CASSLAGGSGANVLTF. The CDR3 nucleotides read TGTGCCAGCAGCTTGGCAGGGGGCTCTGGGGCCAACGTCCTGACTTTC.

In this sample, this clone turned up a few times. The chain employs TRBV6-5 and TRBJ2-5, with D perhaps TRBD2 (7 bases). V was shortened by 2 bases and J by 4 bases, with 11 bases between the two germline ends. The germline CDR1 and CDR2 sequences are MNHEY and SVGAGI. The CDR3 spans 14 residues. The CDR3 nucleotides read TGTGCCAGCAGTTACGCGGGGGCCAGAGAGACCCAGTACTTC. This codes for CASSYAGARETQYF.

This chain links TRBV27 with TRBJ2-2, with 8 bases aligning to TRBD1. V dropped 1 base and J dropped 1; count of bases not matched to a gene: 2. This CDR3 region has 16 residues. The germline V gene encodes CDR1 MNHEY and CDR2 SMNVEV (reference sequence). CDR3 sequence: CASSLYRGMNTGELFF. The CDR3 DNA is TGTGCCAGCAGTTTATACAGGGGGATGAACACCGGGGAGCTGTTTTTT.

The chain couples TRBV10-1 to TRBJ2-2; 7 nucleotides line up with TRBD2. This CDR3 contains 14 residues. In germline, CDR1 is WNHNN, CDR2 SYGVQD (reference sequence). V shed 7 bases, J shed 5 bases, and the junction held 7 bases outside the gene matches. Here the CDR3 DNA reads TGCGCCAGCAAAGGTAGCGGGCTAACCGGGGAGCTGTTTTTT. This sequence encodes CASKGSGLTGELFF.